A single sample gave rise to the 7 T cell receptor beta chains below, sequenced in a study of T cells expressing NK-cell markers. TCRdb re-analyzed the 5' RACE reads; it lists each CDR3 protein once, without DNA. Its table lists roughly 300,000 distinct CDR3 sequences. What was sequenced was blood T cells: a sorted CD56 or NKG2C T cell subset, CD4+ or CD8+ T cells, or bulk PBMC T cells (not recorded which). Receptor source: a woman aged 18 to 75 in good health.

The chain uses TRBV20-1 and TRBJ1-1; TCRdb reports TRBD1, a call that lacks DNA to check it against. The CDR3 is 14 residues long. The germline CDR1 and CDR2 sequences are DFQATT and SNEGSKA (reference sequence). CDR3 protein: CSAGPGTGHTEAFF.

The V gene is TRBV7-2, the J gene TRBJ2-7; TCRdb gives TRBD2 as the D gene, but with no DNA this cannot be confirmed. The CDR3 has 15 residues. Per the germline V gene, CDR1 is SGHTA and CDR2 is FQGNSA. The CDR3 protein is CASSLRLALSGEQYF.

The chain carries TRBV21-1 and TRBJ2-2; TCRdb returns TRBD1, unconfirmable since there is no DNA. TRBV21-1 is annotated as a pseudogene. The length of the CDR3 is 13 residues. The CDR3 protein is CASRGGDTGELFF.

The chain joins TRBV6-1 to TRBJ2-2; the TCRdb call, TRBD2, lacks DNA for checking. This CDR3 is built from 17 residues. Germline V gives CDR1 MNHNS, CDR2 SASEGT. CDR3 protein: CASRKLASLGNTGELFF.

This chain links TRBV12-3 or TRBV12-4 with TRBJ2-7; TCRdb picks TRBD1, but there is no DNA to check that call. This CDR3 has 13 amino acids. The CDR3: CASSFPGNYEQYF.

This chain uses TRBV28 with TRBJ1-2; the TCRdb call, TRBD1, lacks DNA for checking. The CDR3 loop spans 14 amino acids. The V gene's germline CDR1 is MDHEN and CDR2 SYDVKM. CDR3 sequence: CASRRNRVFYGYTF.

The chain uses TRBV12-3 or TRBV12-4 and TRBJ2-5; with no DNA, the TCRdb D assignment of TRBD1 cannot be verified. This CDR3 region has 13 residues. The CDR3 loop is CASSGRVRETQYF.